The 6 T cell receptor beta chains presented below share a single source sample, sequenced in a study of molecular identifiers for immune sequencing clone quantification. TCRdb re-derived calls from the PCR reads in MiXCR, one entry per CDR3 protein. The sample consists of under 800,000 distinct CDR3 sequences, roughly 23% of them appearing once. Specimen: naive CD8+ T cells from blood, with Jurkat cell RNA spiked in. As to subset: FACS-sorted CD8+CD4-CCR7+CD45RA+ naive T cells. The source is a human donor in good health. Some libraries in this study had Jurkat cell RNA spiked in.

As to this clonotype: A much bigger clone sits one base away, suggesting this may be a read error. This sequence joins TRBV28 and TRBJ2-7; 10 bases fit TRBD1. The CDR3 is 15 residues long. From germline, CDR1 is MDHEN and CDR2 SYDVKM. The DNA of the CDR3 is TGTGCCAGCAGTTTATTGACAGGGGGCCAGGACGAGCTGTACTTC. Translation gives CASSLLTGGQDELYF.

Of note for this clonotype: A read error may produce the germline difference seen at one junction end. The chain carries TRBV7-2 and TRBJ2-1; D might be TRBD1 (5 bases). This CDR3 comprises 11 residues. The V gene's germline CDR1 is SGHTA and CDR2 FQGNSA. The CDR3 coding sequence is TGTGCCAGCAGCCCAGGGAATGGGCAGTTCTTC. This encodes CASSPGNGQFF.

This clonotype was seen repeatedly, ten times or more. The CDR3 DNA reads TGTGCCAGCAGTTTAAAGGGACTTACGAACCGGGGGACTGAAGCTTTCTTT. It is translated as CASSLKGLTNRGTEAFF. The chain employs TRBV27 and TRBJ1-1; possibly TRBD1 for D (5 bases). This CDR3 has 17 residues. V was cut by 2 bases and J by 5 bases, with 21 bases left in between. CDR1 MNHEY and CDR2 SMNVEV come from the germline V gene (reference sequence).

This clonotype has a count of ten or more. The rearrangement joins TRBV6-6 to TRBJ1-4; no reliable D call. Germline values: CDR1 MNHNY, CDR2 SVGAGI (reference sequence). The CDR3 covers 17 residues. Trimming removed 2 bases at V and 0 bases at J, with 13 bases between. The DNA of the CDR3 is TGTGCCAGCAGTTACGCAGAAGCTCATTCAACTAATGAAAAACTGTTTTTT. The encoded protein is CASSYAEAHSTNEKLFF.

This clonotype was seen more than once but under ten times. The CDR3 loop reads CASSMFTGNRAYNEQFF. The CDR3 nucleotides are TGTGCCAGTAGTATGTTTACGGGGAACAGGGCCTACAATGAGCAGTTCTTC. This sequence joins TRBV19 and TRBJ2-1; weak D call: TRBD1 (6 bases). Per germline, CDR1 LNHDA and CDR2 SQIVND (reference sequence). The length of the CDR3 is 17 residues. Trimming removed 3 bases at V and 2 bases at J, with 17 bases between.

The V gene is TRBV6-2 or TRBV6-3, the J gene TRBJ2-7; maybe TRBD1 (5 bases). V shed 11 bases and J shed 4 bases, with 21 bases lying between them. The CDR3 covers 14 residues. CDR1 and CDR2 from the germline V gene are MNHEY and SVGEGT. CDR3 sequence (DNA): TGTGCCTGCCCTAGGGGCCCGCTTAGATACGAGCAGTACTTC. This gives the protein CACPRGPLRYEQYF.